Presented here are 31 T cell receptor beta chains from one specimen sequenced in a study of human T cells and chemical hapten exposure. A single record per CDR3 protein comes from TCRdb applying MiXCR to the RACE reads. Of 350,000 or so distinct CDR3 sequences in the sample, around 7% are singletons; the top ten hold 7.5% to 9%. Time point: patch test 1, 2 weeks after DPC sensitization. Treatment indicated: therapeutic diphenylcyclopropenone sensitization with weekly scalp DPC. This material consisted of whole blood, taken in connection with sensitization to the hapten diphenylcyclopropenone (DPC). These receptors all come from a woman between 18 and 29 years old with alopecia areata. Some clones in this sample may be carry-over from other donors' samples.

This clonotype appeared a few times. The chain joins TRBV7-2 to TRBJ1-4; D is unclear. Germline loops: CDR1 SGHTA, CDR2 FQGNSA. Trimming pared 1 base from V and 2 bases from J, leaving 17 bases between. The CDR3 is 18 amino acids. CDR3 loop: CASSLGSFLGLTNEKLFF. CDR3 bases: TGTGCCAGCAGCTTAGGTAGTTTTTTGGGCCTGACTAATGAAAAACTGTTTTTT.

This clonotype was counted only a few times. The V call is TRBV20-1, the J call TRBJ2-7, with 7 positions matching TRBD2. CDR3 size: 16 residues. The germline gives CDR1 DFQATT, CDR2 SNEGSKA (reference sequence). V dropped 0 bases and J dropped 4; count of bases not matched to a gene: 12. CDR3 sequence (DNA): TGCAGTGCTAGAGAAGCAGGCGGGGGTACCGGTTACGAGCAGTACTTC. This sequence encodes CSAREAGGGTGYEQYF.

This chain uses TRBV20-1 with TRBJ2-2; D perhaps matches TRBD2 (5 bases). The CDR3 loop spans 15 amino acids. Germline assignment: CDR1 DFQATT and CDR2 SNEGSKA (reference sequence). The V and J ends lost 6 bases and 6 bases respectively, with 20 bases between them. Here the CDR3 DNA reads TGCAGTGCGGAGCCACGGAGCGGATCAGCCGGGGAGCTGTTTTTT. Protein: CSAEPRSGSAGELFF.

This clonotype was counted ten times or more. The rearrangement joins TRBV12-3 or TRBV12-4 to TRBJ2-3, with 9 bases matching TRBD1. Germline trimming cut 5 bases from V and 2 bases from J; bases unmatched to any gene: 5. The CDR3 has 15 residues. This CDR3 is CASSGTGQYTDTQYF. The CDR3 DNA is TGTGCCAGCAGTGGGACAGGGCAATACACAGATACGCAGTATTTT.

This clonotype was counted between two and nine times. This CDR3 is CASSPMRAGSWTGELFF. The CDR3 region has the DNA TGTGCCAGCAGCCCTATGAGGGCAGGGAGTTGGACCGGGGAGCTGTTTTTT. V and J are TRBV5-5 and TRBJ2-2; either TRBD1 or TRBD2 may fit D (5 bases each). This CDR3 region has 17 residues. Deletions cut 4 bases from V and 5 bases from J, with 21 bases between. Germline assignment: CDR1 SGHKS and CDR2 YYEKEE (reference sequence).

This clonotype has only a few counts. The chain is built from TRBV4-2 and TRBJ1-1; 10 positions agree with TRBD1. Losses at the gene ends were 0 bases for V and 4 bases for J; bases not matched to a gene: 2. The germline V gene encodes CDR1 LGHNA and CDR2 YNFKEQ. The CDR3 covers 15 residues. The CDR3 DNA sequence: TGTGCCAGCAGCCAAGATGGGACAGGGGTCACTGAAGCTTTCTTT. Amino acids: CASSQDGTGVTEAFF.

This clonotype was found many times. This chain uses TRBV12-3 or TRBV12-4 with TRBJ1-2; the match to TRBD1 covers 9 bases. This CDR3 spans 15 amino acids. V shed 7 bases, J shed 8 bases, and the junction held 14 bases outside the gene matches. The DNA for the CDR3 is TGTGCCAGCACCGATCACAGGGGGCTGAGCCGGGGCTACACCTTC. Protein product: CASTDHRGLSRGYTF.

This clonotype has a handful of counts. The rearrangement uses TRBV7-8 and TRBJ2-4, with 7 bases fitting TRBD1. CDR3 length: 15 residues. Germline V lookup: CDR1 SGHVS, CDR2 FQNEAQ. Germline trimming cut 1 base from V and 3 bases from J; bases unmatched to any gene: 3. CDR3 amino acids: CASSLEGQLKNIQYF. CDR3 in DNA: TGTGCCAGCAGCTTAGAGGGACAGCTCAAAAACATTCAGTACTTC.

Only a few counts were recorded for this clonotype. The genes are TRBV6-2 or TRBV6-3 and TRBJ1-5; D gene uncertain. Trimming cost V 6 bases and J 4 bases, with 10 bases left between them. Germline V gene sequence: CDR1 MNHEY, CDR2 SVGEGT. The CDR3 covers 13 residues. CDR3 amino acids: CASSFFANQPQHF. In DNA, the CDR3 is TGTGCCAGCAGCTTCTTCGCTAATCAGCCCCAGCATTTT.

This clonotype has a count of ten or more. The chain carries TRBV7-6 and TRBJ1-1, with D possibly being TRBD1 (5 bases). The CDR3 covers 14 residues. Germline CDR1 SGHVS, CDR2 FNYEAQ. The germline V and J ends were trimmed by 3 bases and 3 bases, with 11 bases remaining between them. CDR3 residues: CASSFNPTDTEAFF. The CDR3 DNA reads TGTGCCAGCAGCTTTAATCCGACAGACACTGAAGCTTTCTTT.

This clonotype showed up many times. The CDR3 here is CASSFTAGGPDTQYF. The CDR3 DNA sequence: TGTGCCAGCAGCTTTACGGCGGGGGGGCCGGATACGCAGTATTTT. The rearrangement uses TRBV7-2 and TRBJ2-3; 9 nucleotides match TRBD2. The V gene's germline CDR1 is SGHTA and CDR2 FQGNSA. The CDR3 contains 15 residues. The trim removed 3 bases at V and 6 bases at J, leaving 7 bases unmatched.

This clonotype has more than one count but fewer than ten. V is TRBV11-2 and J is TRBJ2-5, with 13 positions matching TRBD2. J lost 2 bases, V lost 1 base, and 4 bases had no gene match. The CDR3 runs 17 residues. In germline, CDR1 is SGHAT, CDR2 FQNNGV. The CDR3 reads CASSLVGTSGIQETQYF. In nucleotides, the CDR3 is TGTGCCAGCAGCTTAGTTGGGACTAGCGGGATACAAGAGACCCAGTACTTC.

The genes are TRBV27 and TRBJ1-6, with TRBD1 as a possible D gene (5 bases). Germline CDR1 and CDR2: MNHEY and SMNVEV (reference sequence). V was pared by 6 bases and J by 5 bases, with 11 bases between. The CDR3 loop spans 14 amino acids. The CDR3 region is CASRTGTDNSPLHF. CDR3 in DNA: TGTGCCAGCAGAACCGGGACGGATAATTCACCCCTCCACTTT.

The chain couples TRBV3-1 to TRBJ1-1; D gene uncertain. Germline V gene data show CDR1 as LGHDT and CDR2 as YNNKEL (reference sequence). This CDR3 is 13 amino acids long. The V gene lost 6 bases and the J gene lost 0 bases, with 8 bases spanning the gap. The CDR3 reads CASRVTVNTEAFF. The DNA for the CDR3 is TGTGCCAGCAGGGTTACAGTGAACACTGAAGCTTTCTTT.

The chain links TRBV15 to TRBJ2-1, with 9 nucleotides matching TRBD1. Germline CDR1 reads LNHNV; CDR2 reads YYDKDF (reference sequence). CDR3 length: 17 residues. V shed 5 bases, J shed 1 base, and the junction held 9 bases outside the gene matches. In nucleotides, the CDR3 is TGTGCCACCAGCCCACGGACAGGGGTCGGTTCCTACAATGAGCAGTTCTTC. Its protein product is CATSPRTGVGSYNEQFF.

The table lists this clonotype with many counts. The chain is built from TRBV7-9 and TRBJ2-7; possible D gene TRBD2, 6 bases. The CDR3 loop spans 14 amino acids. In germline, CDR1 is SEHNR, CDR2 FQNEAQ (reference sequence). The germline V and J ends were trimmed by 5 bases and 2 bases, with 13 bases remaining between them. CDR3 sequence reads: CASSQGGGTYEQYF. The DNA for the CDR3 is TGTGCCAGCAGCCAGGGTGGCGGGACCTACGAGCAGTACTTC.

This clonotype was found a few times. The chain uses TRBV5-1 and TRBJ2-3, with D possibly TRBD2 on 6 matching bases. The V end lost 9 bases, the J end lost 2 bases, and 13 bases lay between the germline ends. Germline CDR1 reads SGHRS; CDR2 reads YFSETQ. The CDR3 spans 13 residues. The CDR3 nucleotides read TGCGCCACTCGGGACTCGATCACAGATACGCAGTATTTT. Translated, it gives CATRDSITDTQYF.

This clonotype was seen a handful of times. The chain has TRBV4-3 and TRBJ2-1; TRBD2 matches at 8 bases. This CDR3 is 15 amino acids long. V lost 0 bases to trimming and J lost 13 bases; unmatched junction nucleotides: 11. Germline CDR1 and CDR2: LGHNA and YSLEER. The CDR3 protein is CASSQEWGRTSTQFF. DNA of the CDR3: TGCGCCAGCAGCCAAGAGTGGGGGAGGACTAGCACCCAGTTCTTC.

The J gene is TRBJ2-5, the V gene TRBV15, with a weak D call TRBD2 (5 bases). The CDR3 is 15 amino acids. Trimming took off 3 bases at V and 3 bases at J, with 14 bases between the two ends. Germline CDR1 and CDR2: LNHNV and YYDKDF (reference sequence). The CDR3 DNA is TGTGCCACCAGCAGTCTTACCGGGATAAAAGAGACCCAGTACTTC. Translating gives CATSSLTGIKETQYF.

This sequence joins TRBV20-1 and TRBJ2-3; D is unclear. The CDR3 covers 11 residues. The V and J ends lost 2 bases and 9 bases respectively, with 9 bases between them. The germline CDR1 and CDR2 sequences are DFQATT and SNEGSKA (reference sequence). CDR3 in amino acids: CSARWAVTQYF. In nucleotides, the CDR3 is TGCAGTGCTAGATGGGCTGTCACGCAGTATTTT.

This sequence joins TRBV28 and TRBJ2-3; 7 bases map to TRBD2. This CDR3 contains 15 residues. V lost 6 bases to trimming and J lost 4 bases; unmatched junction nucleotides: 10. CDR1 MDHEN and CDR2 SYDVKM come from the germline V gene. The DNA for the CDR3 is TGTGCCAGCAGGCGAAGCGGGGTTGAGGCAGATACGCAGTATTTT. Protein sequence: CASRRSGVEADTQYF.

Only a few counts were recorded for this clonotype. J is TRBJ1-6 and V is TRBV5-1, with a weak D call TRBD1 (5 bases). Trimming stripped 3 bases from V and 9 bases from J, with 13 bases between. The CDR3 has 14 amino acids. Germline-derived CDR1 and CDR2 are SGHRS and YFSETQ. The CDR3 coding sequence is TGCGCCAGCAGCTGGGCCCCCGGGGGTTCACCCCTCCACTTT. It codes for CASSWAPGGSPLHF.

This clonotype was recorded many times. V is TRBV2 and J is TRBJ1-5; 8 nucleotides align to TRBD1. Germline V gene data show CDR1 as SNHLY and CDR2 as FYNNEI. Germline trimming cut 4 bases from V and 2 bases from J; bases unmatched to any gene: 25. The CDR3 contains 22 residues. DNA of the CDR3: TGTGCCAGCAGTGGCATGGAGAAGTCAGGACAGGGATCACCCCGGGGCAATCAGCCCCAGCATTTT. This gives the protein CASSGMEKSGQGSPRGNQPQHF.

This clonotype was seen more than once but under ten times. The CDR3 sequence: CASSLAFLAGGRDTQYF. DNA for the CDR3: TGTGCCAGCAGTTTAGCTTTCCTAGCGGGGGGGCGAGATACGCAGTATTTT. The V gene is TRBV12-3 or TRBV12-4, the J gene TRBJ2-3; 12 bases match TRBD2. V shed 0 bases, J shed 5 bases, and the junction held 6 bases outside the gene matches. The CDR3 contains 17 residues.

This clonotype was seen a handful of times. The gene calls are TRBV6-5 and TRBJ1-4; TRBD1 might be the D (5 bases). This CDR3 region has 15 residues. Germline V CDR1 and CDR2: MNHEY, SVGAGI. V lost 5 bases and J lost 11, with 21 bases in between. The chain's CDR3 is CASSPVRGARVKLFF. CDR3 in DNA: TGTGCCAGCAGTCCTGTGAGGGGCGCGAGGGTGAAACTGTTTTTT.

The sample holds many counts of this clonotype. The gene calls are TRBV5-1 and TRBJ2-3, with D perhaps TRBD1 (6 bases). The CDR3 runs 15 residues. V lost 1 base and J lost 2, with 11 bases in between. Germline loops: CDR1 SGHRS, CDR2 YFSETQ. CDR3 DNA sequence: TGCGCCAGCAGCTTGAACCAGGGGAACACAGATACGCAGTATTTT. Amino acid sequence: CASSLNQGNTDTQYF. Based on the CDR3 plus reference TRBV5-1 and TRBJ2-3, the full variable domain is KAGVTQTPRYLIKTRGQQVTLSCSPISGHRSVSWYQQTPGQGLQFLFEYFSETQRNKGNFPGRFSGRQFSNSRSEMNVSTLELGDSALYLCASSLNQGNTDTQYFGPGTRLTVL.

The table lists this clonotype with many counts. The chain combines TRBV4-3 with TRBJ1-4; tentative D call: TRBD1 (5 bases). This CDR3 contains 18 residues. From germline, CDR1 is LGHNA and CDR2 YSLEER. The ends were cut back, 0 bases at V and 5 bases at J, with 19 bases in the middle. The CDR3 loop is CASSQDLDRGLSNEKLFF. Written as DNA, the CDR3 is TGCGCCAGCAGCCAAGATCTTGATAGGGGATTATCCAATGAAAAACTGTTTTTT.

V and J are TRBV9 and TRBJ1-5; D gene ambiguous. The CDR3 has 11 residues. The germline CDR1 and CDR2 sequences are SGDLS and YYNGEE. V dropped 7 bases and J dropped 5 bases, with 7 bases sitting between them. This CDR3 is CASGGDQPQHF. CDR3 sequence (DNA): TGTGCCAGCGGCGGCGATCAGCCCCAGCATTTT. Full variable domain (remainder filled in from reference TRBV9 and TRBJ1-5): DSGVTQTPKHLITATGQRVTLRCSPRSGDLSVYWYQQSLDQGLQFLIQYYNGEERAKGNILERFSAQQFPDLHSELNLSSLELGDSALYFCASGGDQPQHFGDGTRLSIL.

This chain connects TRBV14 to TRBJ2-7; D perhaps matches TRBD2 (6 bases). Trimming left V 1 base short and J 6 bases short, with 13 bases between. The CDR3 totals 14 residues. In germline, CDR1 is SGHDN, CDR2 FVKESK. CDR3 DNA: TGTGCCAGCAGCCAAGTCGGGGGACGGACCGAGCAGTACTTC. Its protein is CASSQVGGRTEQYF.

In its sample, this clonotype was seen a few times. The V and J genes are TRBV3-1 and TRBJ2-7, with 10 positions matching TRBD2. CDR3 length: 17 residues. The V segment lost 1 base and the J segment 3 bases; nucleotides outside the gene matches: 9. The germline gives CDR1 LGHDT, CDR2 YNNKEL (reference sequence). CDR3 DNA sequence: TGTGCCAGCAGCCAAGGGCTCGGGCTAGCGGGGGTCTACGAGCAGTACTTC. This encodes CASSQGLGLAGVYEQYF.

Ten or more counts support this clonotype. The chain joins TRBV6-5 to TRBJ2-3; 12 bases line up with TRBD2. The CDR3 is 13 amino acids. J was trimmed by 8 bases and V by 8 bases; bases with no gene match: 5. Germline-derived CDR1 and CDR2 are MNHEY and SVGAGI. CDR3 loop: CASRLAGEGTQYF. In DNA form, the CDR3 reads TGTGCCAGCCGACTAGCGGGGGAGGGTACGCAGTATTTT.